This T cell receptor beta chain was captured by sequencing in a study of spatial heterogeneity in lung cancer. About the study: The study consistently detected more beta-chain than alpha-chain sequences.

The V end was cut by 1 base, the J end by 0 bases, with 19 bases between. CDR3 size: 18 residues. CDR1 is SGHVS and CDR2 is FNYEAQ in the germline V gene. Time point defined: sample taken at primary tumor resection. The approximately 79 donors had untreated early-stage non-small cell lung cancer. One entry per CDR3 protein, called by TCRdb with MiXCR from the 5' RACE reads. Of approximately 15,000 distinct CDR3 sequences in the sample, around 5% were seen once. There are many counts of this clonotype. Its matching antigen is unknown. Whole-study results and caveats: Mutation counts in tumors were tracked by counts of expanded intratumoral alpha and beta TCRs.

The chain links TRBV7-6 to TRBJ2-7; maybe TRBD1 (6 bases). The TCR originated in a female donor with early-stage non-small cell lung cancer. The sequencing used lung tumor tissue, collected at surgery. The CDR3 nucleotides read TGTGCCAGCAGCTTAGGGGTATCGGTACAGGACAGCTCCTACGAGCAGTACTTC. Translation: CASSLGVSVQDSSYEQYF.